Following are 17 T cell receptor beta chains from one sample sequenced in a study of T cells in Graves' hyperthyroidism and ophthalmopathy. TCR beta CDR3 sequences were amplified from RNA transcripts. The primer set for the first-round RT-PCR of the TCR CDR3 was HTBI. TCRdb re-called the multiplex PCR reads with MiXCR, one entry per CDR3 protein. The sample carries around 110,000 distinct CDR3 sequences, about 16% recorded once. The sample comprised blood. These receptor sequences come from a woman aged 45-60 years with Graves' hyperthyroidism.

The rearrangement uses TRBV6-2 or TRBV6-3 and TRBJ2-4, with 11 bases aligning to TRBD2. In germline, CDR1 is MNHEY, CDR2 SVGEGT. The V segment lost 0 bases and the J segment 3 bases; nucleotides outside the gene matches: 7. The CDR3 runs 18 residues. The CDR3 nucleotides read TGTGCCAGCAGTTACTCCCAGACTAGCGGGGTCCACAAAAACATTCAGTACTTC. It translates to CASSYSQTSGVHKNIQYF.

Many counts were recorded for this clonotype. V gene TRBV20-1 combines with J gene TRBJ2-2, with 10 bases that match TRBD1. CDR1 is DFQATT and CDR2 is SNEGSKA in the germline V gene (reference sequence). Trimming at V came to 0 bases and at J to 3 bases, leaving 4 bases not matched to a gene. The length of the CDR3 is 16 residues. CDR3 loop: CSARDSGTGDTGELFF. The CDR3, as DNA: TGCAGTGCTAGAGACTCCGGGACAGGGGACACCGGGGAGCTGTTTTTT.

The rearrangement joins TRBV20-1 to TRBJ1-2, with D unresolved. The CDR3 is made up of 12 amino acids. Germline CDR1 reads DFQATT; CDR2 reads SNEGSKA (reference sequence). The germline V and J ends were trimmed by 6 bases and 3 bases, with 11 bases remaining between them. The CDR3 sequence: CSAPVGDYGYTF. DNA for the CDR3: TGCAGTGCCCCGGTCGGTGACTATGGCTACACCTTC.

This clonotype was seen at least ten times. In nucleotides, the CDR3 is TGTGCCAGCAGTTCCCCAGGGGGGTATTCACCCCTCCACTTT. As protein: CASSSPGGYSPLHF. The chain links TRBV6-2 or TRBV6-3 to TRBJ1-6, with 7 bases lining up with TRBD1. J was trimmed by 8 bases and V by 4 bases; bases with no gene match: 5. The germline CDR1 and CDR2 sequences are MNHEY and SVGEGT. The CDR3 covers 14 residues.

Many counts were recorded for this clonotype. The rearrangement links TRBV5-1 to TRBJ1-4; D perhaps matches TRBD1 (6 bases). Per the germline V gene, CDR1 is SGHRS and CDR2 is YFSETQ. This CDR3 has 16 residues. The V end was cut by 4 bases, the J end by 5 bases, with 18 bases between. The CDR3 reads CASSVQGGLRNEKLFF. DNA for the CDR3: TGCGCCAGCAGCGTACAGGGCGGACTTCGAAATGAAAAACTGTTTTTT. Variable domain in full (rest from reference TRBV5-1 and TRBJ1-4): KAGVTQTPRYLIKTRGQQVTLSCSPISGHRSVSWYQQTPGQGLQFLFEYFSETQRNKGNFPGRFSGRQFSNSRSEMNVSTLELGDSALYLCASSVQGGLRNEKLFFGSGTQLSVL.

The CDR3 spells CASTGTVSNQPQHF. CDR3 sequence (DNA): TGTGCCAGCACCGGGACAGTTAGCAATCAGCCCCAGCATTTT. The V call is TRBV28, the J call TRBJ1-5; 7 positions match TRBD1. The CDR3 is 14 residues long. Germline CDR1 and CDR2: MDHEN and SYDVKM. V lost 7 bases, J lost 0 bases, and 3 bases stayed unmatched.

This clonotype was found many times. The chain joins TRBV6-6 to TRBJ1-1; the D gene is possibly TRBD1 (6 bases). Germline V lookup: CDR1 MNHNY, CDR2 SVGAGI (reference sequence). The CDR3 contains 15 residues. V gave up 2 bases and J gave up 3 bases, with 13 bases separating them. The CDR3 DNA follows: TGTGCCAGCAGTTACCCTGGGGGGGCGGACACTGAAGCTTTCTTT. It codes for CASSYPGGADTEAFF.

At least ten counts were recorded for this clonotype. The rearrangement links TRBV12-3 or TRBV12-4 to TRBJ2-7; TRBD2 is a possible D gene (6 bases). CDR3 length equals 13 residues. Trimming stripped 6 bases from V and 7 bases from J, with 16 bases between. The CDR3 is CASSPGGTGEQYV. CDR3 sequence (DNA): TGTGCCAGCAGCCCCGGAGGGACGGGGGAGCAGTACGTC.

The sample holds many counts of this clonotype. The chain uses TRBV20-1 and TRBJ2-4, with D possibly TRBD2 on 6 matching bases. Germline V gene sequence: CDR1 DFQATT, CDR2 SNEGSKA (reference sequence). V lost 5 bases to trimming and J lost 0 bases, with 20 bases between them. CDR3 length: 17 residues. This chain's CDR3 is CSAAPTAGLLAKNIQYF. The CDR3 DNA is TGCAGTGCTGCTCCGACAGCGGGCTTATTAGCCAAAAACATTCAGTACTTC.

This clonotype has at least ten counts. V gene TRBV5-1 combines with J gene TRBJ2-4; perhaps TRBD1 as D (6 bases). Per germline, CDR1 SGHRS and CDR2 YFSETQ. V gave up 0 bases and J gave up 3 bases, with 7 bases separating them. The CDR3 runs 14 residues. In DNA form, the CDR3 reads TGCGCCAGCAGCTTGGACAGGGTCAAAAACATTCAGTACTTC. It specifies CASSLDRVKNIQYF. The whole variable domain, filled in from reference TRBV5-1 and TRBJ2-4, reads KAGVTQTPRYLIKTRGQQVTLSCSPISGHRSVSWYQQTPGQGLQFLFEYFSETQRNKGNFPGRFSGRQFSNSRSEMNVSTLELGDSALYLCASSLDRVKNIQYFGAGTRLSVL.

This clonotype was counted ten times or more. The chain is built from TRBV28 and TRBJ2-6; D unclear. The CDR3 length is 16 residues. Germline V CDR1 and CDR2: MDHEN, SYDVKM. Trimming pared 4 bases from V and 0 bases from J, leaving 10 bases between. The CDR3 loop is CASSSLGSSGANVLTF. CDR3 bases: TGTGCCAGCAGTTCATTAGGAAGCTCTGGGGCCAACGTCCTGACTTTC.

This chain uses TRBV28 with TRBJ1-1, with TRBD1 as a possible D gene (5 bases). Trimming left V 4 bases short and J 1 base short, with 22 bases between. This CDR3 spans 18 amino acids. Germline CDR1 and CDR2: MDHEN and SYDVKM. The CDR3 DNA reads TGTGCCAGCAGTTCGTATCGGGGGACCCGAAGGAGGAACACTGAAGCTTTCTTT. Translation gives CASSSYRGTRRRNTEAFF.

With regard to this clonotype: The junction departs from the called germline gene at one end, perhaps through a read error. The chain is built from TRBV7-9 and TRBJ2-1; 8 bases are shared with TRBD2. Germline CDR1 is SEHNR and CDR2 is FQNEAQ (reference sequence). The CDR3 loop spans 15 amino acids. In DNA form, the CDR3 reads TGTGCCGGCAGCTTCCTCGATAGCGGGAACAATGAGCAGTTCTTC. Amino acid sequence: CAGSFLDSGNNEQFF.

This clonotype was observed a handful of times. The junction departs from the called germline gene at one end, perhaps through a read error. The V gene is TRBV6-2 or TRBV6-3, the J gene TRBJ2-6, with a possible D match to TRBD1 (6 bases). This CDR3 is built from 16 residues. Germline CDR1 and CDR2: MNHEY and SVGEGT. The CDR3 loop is CASSYLQGAGANVLTF. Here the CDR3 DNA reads TGTGCCAGCAGTTACTTACAGGGTGCTGGAGCCAACGTCCTGACTTTC.

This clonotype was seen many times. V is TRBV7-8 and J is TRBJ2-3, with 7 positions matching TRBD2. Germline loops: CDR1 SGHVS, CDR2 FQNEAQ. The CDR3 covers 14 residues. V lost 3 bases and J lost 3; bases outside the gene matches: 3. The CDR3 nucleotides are TGTGCCAGCAGCTTCAGGGAGGGGACAGATACGCAGTATTTT. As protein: CASSFREGTDTQYF.

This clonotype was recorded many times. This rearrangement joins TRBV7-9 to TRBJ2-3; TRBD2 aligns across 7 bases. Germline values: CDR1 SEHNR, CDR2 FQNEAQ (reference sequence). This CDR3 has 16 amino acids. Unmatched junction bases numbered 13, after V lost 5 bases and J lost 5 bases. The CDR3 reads CASSALLGGWKDTQYF. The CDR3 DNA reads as TGTGCCAGCAGCGCCCTCTTGGGGGGGTGGAAAGATACGCAGTATTTT.

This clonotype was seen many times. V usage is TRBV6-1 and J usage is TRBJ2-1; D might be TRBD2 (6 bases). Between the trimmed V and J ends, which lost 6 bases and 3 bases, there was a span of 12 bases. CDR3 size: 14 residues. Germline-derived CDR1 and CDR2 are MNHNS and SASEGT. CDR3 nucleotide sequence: TGTGCCAGCAGGCGGGGTTTGGGCTACAATGAGCAGTTCTTC. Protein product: CASRRGLGYNEQFF.